A selection of T cell receptor beta chains follows, all from one sample in a study of blood T cell repertoires in COVID-19. The table came from immunoSEQ multiplex PCR; TCRdb's copy has only in-frame clones and leaves some out. This table holds 120,000 or so clones, around four fifths found once. Sequenced: peripheral blood. These receptors were taken from a man aged 55 to 70 with active or convalescent COVID-19. Each CDR3 is given with its conserved first and last residue. Fields, in order: V gene, J gene, clone size, D gene, CDR3 DNA, CDR3 protein. A D gene is named only where the DNA matches it firmly. Size tells how often a clone was seen (once, few, many) or the class of an expanded clone, and some rows leave it out.

TRBV28	TRBJ2-1	NA	TRBD2	TGTGCCAGCAATTATCCCGGGACTAGCGGGAAGTATGAGCAGTTCTTC	CASNYPGTSGKYEQFF
TRBV27	TRBJ2-7	NA	TRBD1	TGTGCCAGCAGTTTAAACCCGACAGGGATACATGAGCAGTACTTC	CASSLNPTGIHEQYF
TRBV2	TRBJ2-3	few	NA	TGTGCCAGCAGTGAACCTAGCACAGATACGCAGTATTTT	CASSEPSTDTQYF
TRBV11-2	TRBJ2-1	NA	NA	TGTGCCAGCAATGAGGCGGCTAAGAATGAGCAGTTCTTC	CASNEAAKNEQFF
TRBV29-1	TRBJ1-1	NA	NA	TGCAGCGCGGGGCCGGGGAACACTGAAGCTTTCTTT	CSAGPGNTEAFF
TRBV19	TRBJ2-2	many	TRBD2	TGTGCCAGTAGTATGGGGACTAGCGGTAACACCGGGGAGCTGTTTTTT	CASSMGTSGNTGELFF
TRBV4-1	TRBJ2-1	NA	TRBD2	TGCGCCAGCAGCCCGACTAGCGTAGCCAGAGGCAATGAGCAGTTCTTC	CASSPTSVARGNEQFF
TRBV7-2	TRBJ1-4	NA	TRBD1	TGTGCCAGCAGCCCCTGGGGCAGGGGGAACCCAACTAATGAAAAACTGTTTTTT	CASSPWGRGNPTNEKLFF
TRBV9	TRBJ2-1	NA	TRBD2	TGTGCCAGCAGCGCGGGACTAGCGGTCAATGAGCAGTTCTTC	CASSAGLAVNEQFF
TRBV28	TRBJ2-7	NA	TRBD2	TGTGCCAGCAGTTCTCTGACTAGCGGCGGCTCCTACGAGCAGTACTTC	CASSSLTSGGSYEQYF
TRBV29-1	TRBJ1-3	NA	TRBD1	TGCAGCGTTGAAGATCGCGTCGGGACAGGGGTAGCTGGAAACACCATATATTTT	CSVEDRVGTGVAGNTIYF
TRBV5-4	TRBJ2-5	medium-sized	TRBD2	TGTGCCAGCGGTAGCGGGACGGAGGGGACCCAGTACTTC	CASGSGTEGTQYF
TRBV6-5	TRBJ2-2	many	TRBD1	TGTGCCAGCAGATCGGACAGGGGGCGCAACGGGGAGCTGTTTTTT	CASRSDRGRNGELFF
TRBV11-2	TRBJ1-1	NA	NA	TGTGCCAGCAGCTCTCCCGGGAACACTGAAGCTTTCTTT	CASSSPGNTEAFF
TRBV6-5	TRBJ2-7	NA	NA	TGTGCCAGCAGCACCTTAGACTCCTACGAGCAGTACTTC	CASSTLDSYEQYF
TRBV5-1	TRBJ1-5	few	NA	TGCGCCAGCAGCCGATCGGGTGGGTTGAATCAGCCCCAGCATTTT	CASSRSGGLNQPQHF
TRBV7-6	TRBJ2-3	NA	NA	TGTGCCAGCAGCTTACAGGAGGGAGCAACAGATACGCAGTATTTT	CASSLQEGATDTQYF
TRBV4-2	TRBJ2-2	NA	NA	TGTGCCAGCAGCCGATCAGGTGGGGGGGGCCGGACCGGGGAGCTGTTTTTT	CASSRSGGGGRTGELFF
TRBV4-1	TRBJ2-4	NA	TRBD2	TGCGCCAGCAGCCCCCCCGGGGCTAGCGGGACCAAAAACATTCAGTACTTC	CASSPPGASGTKNIQYF
TRBV3-1/TRBV3-2	TRBJ1-4	NA	NA	TGTGCCAGCAGCCAAGGGGGAGTTAGCAAGCGGGGGGAAAAACTGTTTTTT	CASSQGGVSKRGEKLFF
TRBV21-1	TRBJ2-3	NA	NA	TGTGCCAGCAGCAAACCCATTAGCGGGAGGCTTTTAGGAGATACGCAGTATTTT	CASSKPISGRLLGDTQYF
TRBV4-1	TRBJ1-5	many	TRBD1	TGCGCCAGCAGCCCGACTCAGGGGGATCTCAATCAGCCCCAGCATTTT	CASSPTQGDLNQPQHF
TRBV28	TRBJ1-6	NA	NA	TGTGCCAGCAGCCCTTTACAGGGATCGGCACCCCTCCACTTT	CASSPLQGSAPLHF
TRBV4-2	TRBJ2-1	NA	TRBD2	TGTGCCAGCAGCCCTAGCGGGATCGGTACACATGAGCAGTTCTTC	CASSPSGIGTHEQFF
TRBV7-2	TRBJ2-5	NA	NA	TGTGCCAGCAGCTTCCAGGGACAAGAGACCCAGTACTTC	CASSFQGQETQYF
TRBV5-4	TRBJ2-1	few	NA	TGTGCCAGCAGCCGCCTAAGCGGAGTTAACAATGAGCAGTTCTTC	CASSRLSGVNNEQFF
TRBV10-3	TRBJ2-7	NA	NA	TGTGCCATCAGTGATACGGGTGGTTTTTCCTACGAGCAGTACTTC	CAISDTGGFSYEQYF
TRBV6-5	TRBJ2-2	NA	NA	TGTGCCAGCAGTCGCGGAAACACCGGGGAGCTGTTTTTT	CASSRGNTGELFF
TRBV27	TRBJ2-4	NA	TRBD1	TGTGCCAGCAGTTTCAGGGGGCCCAAAAACATTCAGTACTTC	CASSFRGPKNIQYF
TRBV27	TRBJ2-5	NA	NA	TGTGCCAGCAGTTTGGCCCCCCAGGGTTGGCAAGAGACCCAGTACTTC	CASSLAPQGWQETQYF
TRBV4-3	TRBJ1-2	many	TRBD1	TGCGCCAGCAGCATAGGACAGGTTGGCTACACCTTC	CASSIGQVGYTF
TRBV6-1	TRBJ2-7	NA	TRBD1	TGTGCCAGCAGCTCTCCGGGACAGAGCTCCTACGAGCAGTACTTC	CASSSPGQSSYEQYF
TRBV7-3	TRBJ1-1	NA	NA	TGTGCCAGCAGCTTATGGGGGAGCGGGACTGAAGCTTTCTTT	CASSLWGSGTEAFF
TRBV18	TRBJ2-7	NA	TRBD1	TGTGCCAGCTCACCACGTGGGACAGGGTCCTACGAGCAGTACTTC	CASSPRGTGSYEQYF
TRBV12-3/TRBV12-4	TRBJ2-7	NA	TRBD1	TGTGCCAGCAGTTTAACCGGGACAGGGGGCCAGTACTTC	CASSLTGTGGQYF